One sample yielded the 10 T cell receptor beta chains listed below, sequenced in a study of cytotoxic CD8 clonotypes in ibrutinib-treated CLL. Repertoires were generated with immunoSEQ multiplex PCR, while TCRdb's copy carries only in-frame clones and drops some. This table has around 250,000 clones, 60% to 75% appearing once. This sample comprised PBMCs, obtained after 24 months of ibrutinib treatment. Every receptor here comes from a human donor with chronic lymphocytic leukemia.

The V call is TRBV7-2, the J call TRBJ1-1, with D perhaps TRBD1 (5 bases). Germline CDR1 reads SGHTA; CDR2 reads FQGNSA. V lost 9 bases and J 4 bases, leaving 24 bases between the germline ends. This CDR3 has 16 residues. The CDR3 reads CASLRGRAGLGTEAFF. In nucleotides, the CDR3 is TGTGCCAGTCTTAGGGGTCGGGCAGGGTTAGGCACTGAAGCTTTCTTT.

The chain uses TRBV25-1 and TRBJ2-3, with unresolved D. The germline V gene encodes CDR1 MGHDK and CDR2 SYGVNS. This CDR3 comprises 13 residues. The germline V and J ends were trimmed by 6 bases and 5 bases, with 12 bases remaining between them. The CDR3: CASRQLGEDTQYF. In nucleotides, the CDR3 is TGTGCCAGCAGGCAACTTGGTGAAGATACGCAGTATTTT.

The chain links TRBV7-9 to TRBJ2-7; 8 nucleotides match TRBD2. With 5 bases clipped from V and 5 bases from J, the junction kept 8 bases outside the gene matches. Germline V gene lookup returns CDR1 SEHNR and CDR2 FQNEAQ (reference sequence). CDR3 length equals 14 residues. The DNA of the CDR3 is TGTGCCAGCAGCCCAAGCGGGAGTGTCGACGAGCAGTACTTC. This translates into CASSPSGSVDEQYF.

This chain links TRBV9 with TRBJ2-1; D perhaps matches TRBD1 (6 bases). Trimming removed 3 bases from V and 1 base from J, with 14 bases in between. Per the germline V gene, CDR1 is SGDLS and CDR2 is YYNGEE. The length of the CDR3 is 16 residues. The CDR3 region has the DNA TGTGCCAGCAGCGCCCAGGGGTTCGGTTCCTACAATGAGCAGTTCTTC. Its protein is CASSAQGFGSYNEQFF.

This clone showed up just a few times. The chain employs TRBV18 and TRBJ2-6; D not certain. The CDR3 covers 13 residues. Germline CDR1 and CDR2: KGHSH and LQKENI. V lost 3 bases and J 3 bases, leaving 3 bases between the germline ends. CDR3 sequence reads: CASSPGGANVLTF. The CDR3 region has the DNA TGTGCCAGCTCACCGGGTGGGGCCAACGTCCTGACTTTC.

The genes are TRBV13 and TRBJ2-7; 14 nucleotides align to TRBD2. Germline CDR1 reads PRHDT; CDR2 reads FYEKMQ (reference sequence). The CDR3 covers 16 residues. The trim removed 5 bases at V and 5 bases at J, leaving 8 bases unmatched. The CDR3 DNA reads TGTGCCAGCAGCCACCGGACTAGCGGGAGGAGCCACGAGCAGTACTTC. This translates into CASSHRTSGRSHEQYF.

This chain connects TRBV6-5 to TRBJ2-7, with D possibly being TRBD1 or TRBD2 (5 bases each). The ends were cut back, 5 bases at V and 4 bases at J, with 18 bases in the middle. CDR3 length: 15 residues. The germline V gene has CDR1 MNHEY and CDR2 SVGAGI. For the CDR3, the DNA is TGTGCCAGCAGTCGAGGGGATCCTCACAAATACGAGCAGTACTTC. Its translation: CASSRGDPHKYEQYF.

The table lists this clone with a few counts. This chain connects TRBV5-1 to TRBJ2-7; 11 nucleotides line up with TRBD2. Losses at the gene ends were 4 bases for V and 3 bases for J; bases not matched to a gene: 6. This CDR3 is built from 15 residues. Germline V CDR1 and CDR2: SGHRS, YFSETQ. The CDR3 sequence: CASSPTSGSVYEQYF. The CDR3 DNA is TGCGCCAGCAGCCCCACTAGCGGGAGCGTCTACGAGCAGTACTTC.

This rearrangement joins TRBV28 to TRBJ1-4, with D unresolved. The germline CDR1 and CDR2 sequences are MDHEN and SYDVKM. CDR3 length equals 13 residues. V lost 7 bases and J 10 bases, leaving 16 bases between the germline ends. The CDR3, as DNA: TGTGCCAGCACTGAATCTCGGACGGGAAAACTGTTTTTT. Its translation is CASTESRTGKLFF.

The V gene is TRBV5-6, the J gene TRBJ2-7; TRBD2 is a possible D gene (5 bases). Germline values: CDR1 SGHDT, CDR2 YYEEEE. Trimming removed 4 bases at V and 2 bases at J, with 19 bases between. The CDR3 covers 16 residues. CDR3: CASSRTIGGRPYEQYF. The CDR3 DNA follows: TGTGCCAGCAGCCGTACAATTGGCGGGCGGCCCTACGAGCAGTACTTC.